The 24 T cell receptor beta chains listed next were all sequenced from one sample in a study of long-term antiretroviral therapy in people with HIV. Survey-level resolution applied to immunoSEQ assay v3.0. The table came from immunoSEQ multiplex PCR; TCRdb's copy has only in-frame clones and leaves some out. The sample shows under 45,000 clones, 70% to 90% of them seen only once. The sequenced sample was unsorted PBMCs, obtained 1.2 years after starting antiretroviral therapy. Source of these receptors: a woman between 50 and 59 years old with HIV.

V gene TRBV27 combines with J gene TRBJ2-3, with D perhaps assigned TRBD1 or TRBD2 (6 bases each). The V gene's germline CDR1 is MNHEY and CDR2 SMNVEV (reference sequence). The ends were cut back, 3 bases at V and 6 bases at J, with 13 bases in the middle. CDR3 size: 14 residues. The CDR3 spells CASSFGVGGDTQYF. CDR3 bases: TGTGCCAGCAGTTTTGGGGTAGGGGGGGATACGCAGTATTTT.

The rearrangement joins TRBV7-9 to TRBJ1-2; D perhaps matches TRBD1 (5 bases). Germline V gene lookup returns CDR1 SEHNR and CDR2 FQNEAQ (reference sequence). The CDR3 runs to 14 residues. V lost 1 base to trimming and J lost 4 bases, with 10 bases between them. The CDR3 nucleotides read TGTGCCAGCAGCTTAGGGGGCAGGGCCTATGGCTACACCTTC. Translated: CASSLGGRAYGYTF.

This clone was counted a few times. V and J are TRBV4-1 and TRBJ1-5, with TRBD1 matching over 7 bases. V lost 0 bases to trimming and J lost 0 bases; unmatched junction nucleotides: 8. In germline, CDR1 is MGHRA, CDR2 YSYEKL. This CDR3 contains 18 residues. CDR3 sequence reads: CASSQDGGTAYSNQPQHF. The CDR3 DNA reads TGCGCCAGCAGCCAAGACGGGGGGACAGCTTATAGCAATCAGCCCCAGCATTTT.

A single count supports this clone. This chain connects TRBV30 to TRBJ1-1; weak D call: TRBD1 (5 bases). CDR3 size: 15 residues. Trimming left V 2 bases short and J 5 bases short, with 18 bases between. CDR1 GTSNPN and CDR2 SVGIG come from the germline V gene (reference sequence). CDR3 bases: TGTGCCTGGAGTTCCGCATCGGCAGAGGGGACTGAAGCTTTCTTT. It is translated as CAWSSASAEGTEAFF.

V and J are TRBV6-5 and TRBJ1-5, with D hard to call. The CDR3 totals 14 residues. V shed 6 bases and J shed 7 bases, with 16 bases lying between them. Per germline, CDR1 MNHEY and CDR2 SVGAGI. The DNA of the CDR3 is TGTGCCAGCAGCTTCGGCGGGGTTGGACAGCCCCAGCATTTT. This codes for CASSFGGVGQPQHF.

The chain joins TRBV9 to TRBJ1-1; D is perhaps TRBD1 (5 bases). CDR3 length equals 15 residues. Germline-derived CDR1 and CDR2 are SGDLS and YYNGEE. V lost 1 base and J lost 0, with 10 bases in between. The CDR3 here is CASSVIAGLNTEAFF. The CDR3, as DNA: TGTGCCAGCAGCGTAATCGCAGGGTTGAACACTGAAGCTTTCTTT.

The chain joins TRBV2 to TRBJ1-1; D is possibly TRBD1 (5 bases). Germline-derived CDR1 and CDR2 are SNHLY and FYNNEI. The CDR3 totals 16 residues. V gave up 4 bases and J gave up 3 bases, with 18 bases separating them. The CDR3 is CASSGPRGVGDTEAFF. The CDR3, as DNA: TGTGCCAGCAGTGGCCCACGGGGGGTCGGGGACACTGAAGCTTTCTTT.

A single count supports this clone. This chain uses TRBV7-3 with TRBJ2-3, with 12 bases fitting TRBD2. V was pared by 1 base and J by 15 bases, with 5 bases of the junction left unmatched. This CDR3 is built from 13 residues. Germline V CDR1 and CDR2: SGHTA, FQGTGA. CDR3 sequence (DNA): TGTGCCAGCAGCTTAAACCTAGCGGGGGGGCTTTATTTT. As protein: CASSLNLAGGLYF.

V and J are TRBV2 and TRBJ2-5, with D tentatively TRBD2 (5 bases). Germline V lookup: CDR1 SNHLY, CDR2 FYNNEI. This CDR3 comprises 14 residues. Trimming took off 1 base at V and 5 bases at J, with 11 bases between the two ends. This CDR3 reads CASSEERTSETQYF. DNA of the CDR3: TGTGCCAGCAGTGAAGAGCGGACCAGCGAGACCCAGTACTTC.

J is TRBJ1-1 and V is TRBV5-5; D is unclear. Germline assignment: CDR1 SGHKS and CDR2 YYEKEE (reference sequence). The CDR3 is 14 residues long. Deletions cut 0 bases from V and 1 base from J, with 7 bases between. The DNA of the CDR3 is TGTGCCAGCAGCTTGGGAAGGGCGAACACTGAAGCTTTCTTT. This sequence encodes CASSLGRANTEAFF.

This chain links TRBV7-9 with TRBJ2-5; D unresolved. The ends were cut back, 1 base at V and 3 bases at J, with 6 bases in the middle. This CDR3 has 13 amino acids. Germline-derived CDR1 and CDR2 are SEHNR and FQNEAQ (reference sequence). This chain's CDR3 is CASSLVVKETQYF. Written as DNA, the CDR3 is TGTGCCAGCAGCTTAGTTGTGAAAGAGACCCAGTACTTC.

The V call is TRBV21-1, the J call TRBJ2-7. TRBV21-1 is shown as a pseudogene. The CDR3 is 9 residues long. CDR3: CAPTLEQYF. Written as DNA, the CDR3 is TGTGCCCCCACCCTCGAGCAGTACTTC.

V usage is TRBV28 and J usage is TRBJ2-3; D ambiguous. The CDR3 consists of 13 residues. Trimming left V 5 bases short and J 4 bases short, with 10 bases between. Germline assignment: CDR1 MDHEN and CDR2 SYDVKM. In DNA, the CDR3 is TGTGCCAGCAGTACTCGGGCCGCAGATACGCAGTATTTT. Protein product: CASSTRAADTQYF.

The chain couples TRBV29-1 to TRBJ1-2; no firm D call. The CDR3 has 14 residues. Germline V gene sequence: CDR1 SQVTM, CDR2 ANQGSEA. Trimming removed 0 bases at V and 1 base at J, with 9 bases between. CDR3 loop: CSVEDRPFNYGYTF. The CDR3 DNA is TGCAGCGTTGAAGATCGGCCTTTTAACTATGGCTACACCTTC.

V gene TRBV5-6 combines with J gene TRBJ2-7; 8 bases map to TRBD1. The ends lost 0 bases at V and 7 bases at J; junction bases unmatched: 15. Germline-derived CDR1 and CDR2 are SGHDT and YYEEEE. The CDR3 runs to 17 residues. The chain's CDR3 is CASSLGSGQGAPREQYF. The DNA of the CDR3 is TGTGCCAGCAGCTTGGGGTCCGGGCAGGGGGCGCCAAGGGAGCAGTACTTC.

The chain combines TRBV5-1 with TRBJ2-2; 7 positions agree with TRBD1. From germline, CDR1 is SGHRS and CDR2 YFSETQ. Trimming cost V 4 bases and J 7 bases; bases outside gene matches: 28. This CDR3 is built from 21 residues. The CDR3 nucleotides read TGCGCCAGCAGCCCCCATATCCCCGGGACAGTGCTACAGAGAGGAGACGGGGAGCTGTTTTTT. Its translation: CASSPHIPGTVLQRGDGELFF.

The chain recombines TRBV7-9 with TRBJ1-1, with a possible D match to TRBD1 (5 bases). The CDR3 contains 13 residues. V was shortened by 5 bases and J by 1 base, with 8 bases between the two germline ends. CDR1 and CDR2 from the germline V gene are SEHNR and FQNEAQ (reference sequence). CDR3 protein: CASSAGGNTEAFF. The DNA of the CDR3 is TGTGCCAGCAGCGCGGGGGGGAACACTGAAGCTTTCTTT.

The chain links TRBV6-1 to TRBJ2-1; D remains unclear. CDR1 is MNHNS, CDR2 SASEGT, per germline. This CDR3 is built from 14 residues. The V end lost 7 bases, the J end lost 4 bases, and 14 bases lay between the germline ends. CDR3 loop: CASIGLGGYNEQFF. The CDR3 DNA reads as TGTGCCAGCATCGGATTAGGTGGGTACAATGAGCAGTTCTTC.

The gene calls are TRBV5-4 and TRBJ2-7, with D possibly being TRBD2 (7 bases). The germline V and J ends were trimmed by 1 base and 2 bases, with 13 bases remaining between them. Germline CDR1 SGHNT, CDR2 YYREEE (reference sequence). This CDR3 region has 15 residues. Written as DNA, the CDR3 is TGTGCCAGCAGCTTGCCGCGGGGGCTCGCCTACGAGCAGTACTTC. It codes for CASSLPRGLAYEQYF.

The genes are TRBV30 and TRBJ2-1, with 7 nucleotides matching TRBD2. Germline V gene data show CDR1 as GTSNPN and CDR2 as SVGIG (reference sequence). Trimming removed 5 bases from V and 2 bases from J; junction bases left unmatched: 3. This CDR3 has 13 residues. The CDR3 DNA reads as TGTGCCTGGTTGGGAGGGACCTACAATGAGCAGTTCTTC. Protein sequence: CAWLGGTYNEQFF.

V gene TRBV9 combines with J gene TRBJ1-1, with a weak D call TRBD1 (5 bases). V shed 5 bases and J shed 1 base, with 6 bases lying between them. The germline CDR1 and CDR2 sequences are SGDLS and YYNGEE. The CDR3 is made up of 12 amino acids. The CDR3, as DNA: TGTGCCAGCAGAGGACAGAACACTGAAGCTTTCTTT. This encodes CASRGQNTEAFF.

The genes are TRBV4-2 and TRBJ1-2; D call uncertain. Trimming shortened V by 1 base and J by 8 bases, and 8 bases separated the two germline ends. Germline CDR1 is LGHNA and CDR2 is YNFKEQ. The CDR3 spans 12 residues. CDR3 sequence (DNA): TGTGCCAGCAGCCAAGCCGGTGCGGGCTACACCTTC. Its protein product is CASSQAGAGYTF.

The chain couples TRBV11-2 to TRBJ1-2; D is ambiguous. The CDR3 covers 12 residues. Trimming stripped 0 bases from V and 8 bases from J, with 7 bases between. In germline, CDR1 is SGHAT, CDR2 FQNNGV. The CDR3 sequence: CASSLELWGYTF. The CDR3 DNA is TGTGCCAGCAGCTTAGAACTATGGGGCTACACCTTC.

The chain couples TRBV7-6 to TRBJ2-5; 7 bases align to TRBD2. V lost 6 bases, J lost 10 bases, and 8 bases stayed unmatched. Germline V gives CDR1 SGHVS, CDR2 FNYEAQ. This CDR3 contains 12 residues. The DNA of the CDR3 is TGTGCCAGCAGTCCCCTCCGGGGGGACCAGTACTTC. Protein: CASSPLRGDQYF.